This T cell receptor beta chain was sequenced during a study of beta chain features in type 1 diabetes. The overall study: Similarity in age, gender and cell yields was seen between patients and healthy donors.

Points on this clone: Its antigen is undetermined.

Study-wide results and caveats: Healthy donors had naive, central memory and Treg TCRB repertoires that appeared less similar than those seen among patients. Type 1 diabetes patients had VDJ junctions that carried fewer insertions and more deletions. For cells with high TCR expression, cDNA sequencing could yield over-representation.

Trimming removed 0 bases from V and 2 bases from J, with 17 bases in between. Germline-derived CDR1 and CDR2 are MNHNS and SASEGT. This CDR3 has 17 residues. Expressed TCRB transcripts were sequenced because the isolated RNA had all been reverse transcribed beforehand. Produced via immunoSEQ multiplex PCR; TCRdb's table is partial and in-frame only. The table includes under 500,000 clones, about 32% detected once. The sample taken for sequencing was naive CD4+ T cells from blood. V usage is TRBV6-1 and J usage is TRBJ2-7; D is perhaps TRBD1 (6 bases). This TCR derives from a man between 18 and 35 years old in good health. The CDR3 DNA follows: TGTGCCAGCAGTGAAGCGGCAGGGGCCGTTTCCGCCTACGAGCAGTACTTC. Protein sequence: CASSEAAGAVSAYEQYF.